The entry below gives a single T cell receptor (beta chain) sequence along with its context. Per the authors' pipeline: Estimated nucleated cell counts came from reference gene primer amplification. Measured with immunoSEQ multiplex PCR; TCRdb has only the in-frame clones, and not every one. V, J and clone size are those of that table, while D and trimming were read from the DNA. The sample includes 200,000 to 250,000 clones, around 80% seen only once; the top ten take roughly 5%. The record originates from a study of blood T cell repertoires in COVID-19. Study-level background: Material from acute and convalescent COVID-19 was sourced from the United States, Italy and Spain.

The CDR3 runs 17 residues. Trimming took 2 bases from V and 1 from J, leaving 12 bases between them. Germline V gene data show CDR1 as MDHEN and CDR2 as SYDVKM. The V gene is TRBV28, the J gene TRBJ2-6, with TRBD2 as a possible D gene (6 bases). The sequencing sample was made of peripheral blood. The TCR comes from a human donor in a cohort sampled during active COVID-19. The CDR3 DNA sequence: TGTGCCAGCAGTTTACTAGCGCTCCGATCTGGGGCCAACGTCCTGACTTTC. Translation: CASSLLALRSGANVLTF.